The source of this T cell receptor beta chain is a study of T cells in Graves' hyperthyroidism and ophthalmopathy. Findings and limits, study-wide: Progression to ophthalmopathy was predicted a median of roughly 6.5 months early. Blood also held most thyroid clonotypes expanded beyond 0.001.

Amplification targeted TCR beta CDR3 regions from RNA transcripts. TCR CDR3 regions were first amplified by RT-PCR with HTBI primers. Each CDR3 protein is one row after TCRdb ran MiXCR on the multiplex PCR reads. This sample has under 350,000 distinct CDR3 sequences, with around 25% found just once. V dropped 5 bases and J dropped 7 bases, with 6 bases sitting between them. The CDR3 sequence is 11 residues long. From germline, CDR1 is LGHNT and CDR2 FRNRAP. Ten or more counts support this clonotype. Its specificity is unknown. Newly diagnosed hyperthyroidism patients aged 18 to 65 years had disease lasting under 2 months. Clinical symptoms, serum thyroxine, TRAb, thyroid ultrasound and orbital computed tomography established diagnosis.

Sequenced: blood. The receptor comes from a man aged 40-49 years with Graves' hyperthyroidism that later progressed to Graves' ophthalmopathy. The gene calls are TRBV12-5 and TRBJ2-4; D remains ambiguous. CDR3 coding DNA: TGTGCTAGTGGTGTGAGGAACATTCAGTACTTC. Translation: CASGVRNIQYF. Filled out from reference TRBV12-5 and TRBJ2-4, the complete variable domain reads DARVTQTPRHKVTEMGQEVTMRCQPILGHNTVFWYRQTMMQGLELLAYFRNRAPLDDSGMPKDRFSAEMPDATLATLKIQPSEPRDSAVYFCASGVRNIQYFGAGTRLSVL.